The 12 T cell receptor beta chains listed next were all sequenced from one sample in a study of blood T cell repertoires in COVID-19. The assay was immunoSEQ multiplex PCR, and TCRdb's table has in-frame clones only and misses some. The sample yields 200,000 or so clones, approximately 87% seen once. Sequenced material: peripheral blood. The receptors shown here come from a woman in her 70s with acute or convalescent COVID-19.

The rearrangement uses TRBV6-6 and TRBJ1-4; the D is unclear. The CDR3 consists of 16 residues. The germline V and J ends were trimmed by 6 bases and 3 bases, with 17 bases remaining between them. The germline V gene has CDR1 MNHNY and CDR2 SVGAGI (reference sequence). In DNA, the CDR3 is TGTGCCAGCAGGAGCGGGCGGAAGTTAGCTAATGAAAAACTGTTTTTT. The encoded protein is CASRSGRKLANEKLFF.

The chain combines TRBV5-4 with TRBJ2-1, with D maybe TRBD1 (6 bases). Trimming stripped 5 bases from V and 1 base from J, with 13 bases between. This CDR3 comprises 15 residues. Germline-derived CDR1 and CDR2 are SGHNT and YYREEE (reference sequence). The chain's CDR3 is CASSFPGVSYNEQFF. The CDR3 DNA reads TGTGCCAGCAGTTTTCCAGGGGTTTCCTACAATGAGCAGTTCTTC.

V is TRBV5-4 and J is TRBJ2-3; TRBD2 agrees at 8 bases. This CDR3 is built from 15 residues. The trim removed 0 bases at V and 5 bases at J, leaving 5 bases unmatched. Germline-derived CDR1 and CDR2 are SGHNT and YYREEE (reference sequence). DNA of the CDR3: TGTGCCAGCAGCTTGGGAGCGGGGGTGGTAGATACGCAGTATTTT. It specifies CASSLGAGVVDTQYF.

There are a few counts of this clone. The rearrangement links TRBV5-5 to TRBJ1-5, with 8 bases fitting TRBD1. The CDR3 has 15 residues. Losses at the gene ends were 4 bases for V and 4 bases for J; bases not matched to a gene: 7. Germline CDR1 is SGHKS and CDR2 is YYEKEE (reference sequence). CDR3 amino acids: CASSRTGYGNQPQHF. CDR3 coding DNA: TGTGCCAGCAGCCGGACAGGGTACGGAAATCAGCCCCAGCATTTT. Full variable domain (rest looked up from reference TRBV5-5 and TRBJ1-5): DAGVTQSPTHLIKTRGQQVTLRCSPISGHKSVSWYQQVLGQGPQFIFQYYEKEERGRGNFPDRFSARQFPNYSSELNVNALLLGDSALYLCASSRTGYGNQPQHFGDGTRLSIL.

The CDR3 is CATSDPTGDGYNEQFF. In nucleotides, the CDR3 is TGTGCCACCAGTGACCCGACAGGGGATGGGTACAATGAGCAGTTCTTC. The chain uses TRBV24-1 and TRBJ2-1; 8 bases are a match to TRBD1. The CDR3 runs 16 residues. Germline V CDR1 and CDR2: KGHDR, SFDVKD. The trim removed 4 bases at V and 4 bases at J, leaving 8 bases unmatched.

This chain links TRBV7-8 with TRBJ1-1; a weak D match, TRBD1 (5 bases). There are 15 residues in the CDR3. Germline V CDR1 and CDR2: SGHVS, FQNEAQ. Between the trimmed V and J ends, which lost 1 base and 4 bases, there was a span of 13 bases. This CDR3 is CASSLVARVGTEAFF. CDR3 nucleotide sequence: TGTGCCAGCAGCTTAGTGGCCAGGGTAGGCACTGAAGCTTTCTTT.

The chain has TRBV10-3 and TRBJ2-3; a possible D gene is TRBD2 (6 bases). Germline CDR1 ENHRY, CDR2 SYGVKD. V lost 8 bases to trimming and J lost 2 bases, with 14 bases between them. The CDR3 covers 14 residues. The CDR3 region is CAIWGGKYTDTQYF. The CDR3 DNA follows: TGTGCCATCTGGGGAGGTAAATACACAGATACGCAGTATTTT.

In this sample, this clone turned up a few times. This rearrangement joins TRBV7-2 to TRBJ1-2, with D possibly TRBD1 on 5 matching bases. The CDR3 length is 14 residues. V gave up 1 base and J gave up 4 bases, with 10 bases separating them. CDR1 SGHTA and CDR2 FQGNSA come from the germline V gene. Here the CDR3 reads CASSLDQGIYGYTF. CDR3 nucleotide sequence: TGTGCCAGCAGCTTAGATCAGGGAATCTATGGCTACACCTTC.

CDR3: CSGGTGHTEAFF. The CDR3 DNA sequence: TGCAGCGGCGGGACAGGGCACACTGAAGCTTTCTTT. The chain employs TRBV29-1 and TRBJ1-1, with 9 bases matching TRBD1. The CDR3 runs to 12 residues. Germline CDR1 reads SQVTM; CDR2 reads ANQGSEA. V was pared by 7 bases and J by 3 bases, with 3 bases of the junction left unmatched.

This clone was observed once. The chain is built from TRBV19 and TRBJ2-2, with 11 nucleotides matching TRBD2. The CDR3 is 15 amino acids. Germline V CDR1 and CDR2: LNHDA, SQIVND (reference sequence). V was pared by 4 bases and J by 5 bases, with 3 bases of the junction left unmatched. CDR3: CASSKLAGDTGELFF. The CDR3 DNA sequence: TGTGCCAGTAGTAAACTAGCGGGGGATACCGGGGAGCTGTTTTTT.

Written as DNA, the CDR3 is TGCGCCAGTCGGCCGGCCGGGACAGCTATCTTCAATGAGCAGTTCTTC. Its translation: CASRPAGTAIFNEQFF. This sequence joins TRBV5-1 and TRBJ2-1, with 7 bases that match TRBD1. The J segment lost 6 bases and the V segment lost 8 bases, leaving 17 bases of the junction unmatched. Germline values: CDR1 SGHRS, CDR2 YFSETQ. The CDR3 loop spans 16 amino acids.

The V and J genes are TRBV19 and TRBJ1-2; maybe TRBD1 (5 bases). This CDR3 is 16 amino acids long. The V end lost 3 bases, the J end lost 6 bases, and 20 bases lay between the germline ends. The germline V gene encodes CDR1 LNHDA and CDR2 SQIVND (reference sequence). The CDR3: CASSILLRARTDGYTF. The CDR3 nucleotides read TGTGCCAGTAGTATCCTCCTCAGGGCCCGCACGGATGGCTACACCTTC.